The clone carrying this T cell receptor beta chain occurred many times. There were TCR beta CDR3 regions amplified from RNA transcripts. With the HTBI primer set, the TCR CDR3 went through a first round of RT-PCR. TCRdb used MiXCR to reprocess the multiplex PCR reads, holding one entry per CDR3 protein. The sample shows hundreds of thousands of distinct CDR3 sequences, approximately 15% of them seen only once. The sample originates from a study of T cells in Graves' hyperthyroidism and ophthalmopathy. Losses at the gene ends were 4 bases for V and 8 bases for J; bases not matched to a gene: 10. The CDR3 spans 14 residues. Per the germline V gene, CDR1 is MGHDK and CDR2 is SYGVNS.

Sequences were obtained from blood. The chain is built from TRBV25-1 and TRBJ1-2, with 7 positions matching TRBD1. The sequence came from a woman aged 25 to 39 with Graves' hyperthyroidism that later progressed to Graves' ophthalmopathy. This chain's CDR3 is CASSGADRVSGYTF. CDR3 DNA sequence: TGTGCCAGCAGTGGAGCAGACAGGGTTAGCGGCTACACCTTC.